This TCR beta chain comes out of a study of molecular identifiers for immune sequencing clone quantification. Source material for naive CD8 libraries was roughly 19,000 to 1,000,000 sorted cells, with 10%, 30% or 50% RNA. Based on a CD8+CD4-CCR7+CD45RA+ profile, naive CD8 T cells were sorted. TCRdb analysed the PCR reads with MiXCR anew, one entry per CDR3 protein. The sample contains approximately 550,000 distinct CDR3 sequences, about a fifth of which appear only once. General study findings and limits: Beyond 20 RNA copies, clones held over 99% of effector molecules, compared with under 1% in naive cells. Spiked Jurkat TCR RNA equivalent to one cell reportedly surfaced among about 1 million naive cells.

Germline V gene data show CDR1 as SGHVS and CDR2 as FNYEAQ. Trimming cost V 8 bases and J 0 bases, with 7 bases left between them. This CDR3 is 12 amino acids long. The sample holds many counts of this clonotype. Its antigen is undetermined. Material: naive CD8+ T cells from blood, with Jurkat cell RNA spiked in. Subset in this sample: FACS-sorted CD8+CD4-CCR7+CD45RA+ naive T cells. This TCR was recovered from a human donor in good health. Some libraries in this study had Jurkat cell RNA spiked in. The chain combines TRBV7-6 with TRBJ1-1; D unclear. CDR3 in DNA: TGTGCCAGCGTGGGGATGAACACTGAAGCTTTCTTT. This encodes CASVGMNTEAFF.